This entry lists 26 T cell receptor beta chains sequenced from one sample in a study of blood T cell repertoires in COVID-19. TCRdb keeps only in-frame clones here, not all; method: immunoSEQ multiplex PCR. The sample comprises under 250,000 clones, around 90% of which are singletons, and about 3.5% rests with the top ten. Input material: PBMCs or T cells enriched from blood (not recorded which). The receptors were gathered from a woman aged 25 to 39 who had been exposed to COVID-19.

V and J are TRBV24-1 and TRBJ2-6; 7 nucleotides agree with TRBD1. CDR1 KGHDR and CDR2 SFDVKD come from the germline V gene. The CDR3 contains 17 residues. The V gene end was trimmed by 3 bases and the J gene end by 1 base; junction bases not matched to a gene: 5. This CDR3 is CATSDNRGVSGANVLTF. CDR3 nucleotides: TGTGCCACCAGTGATAACAGGGGTGTGTCTGGGGCCAACGTCCTGACTTTC.

This rearrangement joins TRBV30 to TRBJ1-6; 7 bases are shared with TRBD1. Looked up from germline, CDR1 is GTSNPN and CDR2 is SVGIG (reference sequence). J was trimmed by 10 bases and V by 5 bases; bases with no gene match: 14. CDR3 length equals 15 residues. The CDR3: CAWENHDQGGSPLHF. CDR3 nucleotide sequence: TGTGCCTGGGAGAACCACGATCAGGGGGGATCACCCCTCCACTTT.

The chain combines TRBV6-5 with TRBJ1-6; the D gene is possibly TRBD1 (6 bases). The CDR3 contains 15 residues. V gave up 5 bases and J gave up 10 bases, with 18 bases separating them. Germline values: CDR1 MNHEY, CDR2 SVGAGI. The CDR3 is CASSTQRGGISPLHF. CDR3 sequence (DNA): TGTGCCAGCAGTACCCAGAGGGGGGGGATATCACCCCTCCACTTT.

The chain recombines TRBV5-4 with TRBJ2-7; 7 nucleotides line up with TRBD1. The germline V gene encodes CDR1 SGHNT and CDR2 YYREEE (reference sequence). V trimming: 3 bases; J trimming: 3 bases; junction bases outside the gene matches: 6. This CDR3 has 14 residues. The CDR3: CASSYGTEVYEQYF. In DNA, the CDR3 is TGTGCCAGCAGCTATGGGACAGAGGTCTACGAGCAGTACTTC.

The genes are TRBV29-1 and TRBJ1-2, with 8 nucleotides matching TRBD1. V gave up 8 bases and J gave up 2 bases; unmatched junction bases: 4. The CDR3 covers 12 residues. CDR1 and CDR2 from the germline V gene are SQVTM and ANQGSEA. The CDR3 is CSLRQGNYGYTF. Written as DNA, the CDR3 is TGCAGCCTACGACAGGGGAACTATGGCTACACCTTC.

V and J are TRBV18 and TRBJ2-7; 7 bases agree with TRBD1. This CDR3 has 16 residues. V lost 5 bases to trimming and J lost 3 bases; unmatched junction nucleotides: 13. Germline lookup yields CDR1 KGHSH and CDR2 LQKENI. CDR3 DNA: TGTGCCAGCTCAGGCCGAGGGGGCCAATCCCTCTACGAGCAGTACTTC. This translates into CASSGRGGQSLYEQYF.

This sequence joins TRBV6-5 and TRBJ2-3; D call uncertain. V lost 7 bases and J lost 4, with 9 bases in between. CDR1 and CDR2 from the germline V gene are MNHEY and SVGAGI. The CDR3 spans 12 residues. The CDR3 here is CASTQRADTQYF. DNA of the CDR3: TGTGCCAGCACCCAACGAGCAGATACGCAGTATTTT.

The V and J genes are TRBV2 and TRBJ2-1; 10 nucleotides line up with TRBD2. The V and J ends lost 5 bases and 9 bases, in that order; junction bases with no gene match: 7. The CDR3 totals 14 residues. Germline V gives CDR1 SNHLY, CDR2 FYNNEI. CDR3 DNA: TGTGCCAGCAGTAGCTTGGCTAGCGGGAGTGAGCAGTTCTTC. It translates to CASSSLASGSEQFF.

The genes are TRBV15 and TRBJ2-7, with a tentative D call TRBD1 (6 bases). The CDR3 length is 14 residues. The germline V and J ends were trimmed by 5 bases and 3 bases, with 14 bases remaining between them. Germline V gene data show CDR1 as LNHNV and CDR2 as YYDKDF (reference sequence). The CDR3 loop reads CATSPGASYYEQYF. CDR3 DNA sequence: TGTGCCACCAGCCCAGGGGCCTCCTACTACGAGCAGTACTTC.

The chain uses TRBV21-1 and TRBJ2-2; the table's D call, TRBD1, was not checked against the DNA. TRBV21-1 is deemed a pseudogene. CDR3 size: 18 residues. CDR3 bases: TGTGCCAGCAGCAAAGTGTTCCGGGACAGGGAAGACACCGGGGAGCTGTTTTTT. This codes for CASSKVFRDREDTGELFF.

This clone has only a few counts. The chain combines TRBV5-6 with TRBJ1-5; TRBD1 matches at 7 bases. This CDR3 region has 14 residues. From germline, CDR1 is SGHDT and CDR2 YYEEEE. V was pared by 3 bases and J by 4 bases, with 4 bases of the junction left unmatched. CDR3 protein: CASSYRTGNQPQHF. The CDR3, as DNA: TGTGCCAGCAGCTATCGGACAGGAAATCAGCCCCAGCATTTT.

The chain is built from TRBV30 and TRBJ1-5; D is perhaps TRBD1 (6 bases). Trimming took 1 base from V and 6 from J, leaving 10 bases between them. Germline-derived CDR1 and CDR2 are GTSNPN and SVGIG (reference sequence). This CDR3 comprises 13 residues. CDR3 in amino acids: CAWSAAGVQPQHF. The DNA of the CDR3 is TGTGCCTGGAGTGCGGCAGGGGTTCAGCCCCAGCATTTT.

The chain has TRBV27 and TRBJ2-2; D is perhaps TRBD2 (6 bases). Trimming removed 3 bases at V and 7 bases at J, with 12 bases between. This CDR3 spans 14 amino acids. The germline V gene encodes CDR1 MNHEY and CDR2 SMNVEV (reference sequence). CDR3 sequence (DNA): TGTGCCAGCAGTTTGGGGGGAGCCTACGGGGAGCTGTTTTTT. Protein: CASSLGGAYGELFF.

The rearrangement uses TRBV28 and TRBJ1-1, with D unclear. Germline assignment: CDR1 MDHEN and CDR2 SYDVKM. The V end was cut by 7 bases, the J end by 3 bases, with 18 bases between. The CDR3 consists of 15 residues. CDR3: CASNRWVGRDTEAFF. CDR3 nucleotide sequence: TGTGCCAGCAACCGTTGGGTGGGGAGGGACACTGAAGCTTTCTTT.

The J gene is TRBJ1-1, the V gene TRBV5-1, with unresolved D. Between the trimmed V and J ends, which lost 0 bases and 3 bases, there was a span of 9 bases. Germline V CDR1 and CDR2: SGHRS, YFSETQ. The CDR3 has 14 residues. The CDR3 coding sequence is TGCGCCAGCAGCTTGGTAAGTGTAGACACTGAAGCTTTCTTT. The encoded protein is CASSLVSVDTEAFF.

CDR3 DNA: TGTGCCAGCAGCTTAGCGGGACAGGGGTCCCCCAATGAGCAGTTCTTC. It encodes CASSLAGQGSPNEQFF. The chain recombines TRBV7-9 with TRBJ2-1; 10 bases agree with TRBD1. Per germline, CDR1 SEHNR and CDR2 FQNEAQ (reference sequence). After removal of 0 bases from V and 6 bases from J, the junction contained 5 bases not matched to a gene. The CDR3 totals 16 residues. Filled out from reference TRBV7-9 and TRBJ2-1, the complete variable domain reads DTGVSQNPRHKITKRGQNVTFRCDPISEHNRLYWYRQTLGQGPEFLTYFQNEAQLEKSRLLSDRFSAERPKGSFSTLEIQRTEQGDSAMYLCASSLAGQGSPNEQFFGPGTRLTVL.

The chain recombines TRBV5-1 with TRBJ1-4; possibly TRBD1 for D (5 bases). The germline V gene has CDR1 SGHRS and CDR2 YFSETQ. Trimming removed 0 bases at V and 17 bases at J, with 14 bases between. The CDR3 runs to 12 residues. The CDR3 here is CASSLEGGVGFF. For the CDR3, the DNA is TGCGCCAGCAGCTTGGAAGGAGGGGTTGGTTTTTTT.

V and J are TRBV4-1 and TRBJ2-7, with a weak D call TRBD1 (6 bases). This CDR3 spans 14 amino acids. Per germline, CDR1 MGHRA and CDR2 YSYEKL. Trimming removed 4 bases from V and 3 bases from J, with 13 bases in between. The CDR3 DNA reads TGCGCCAGCAGCCCGAACAGGGATGGCTACGAGCAGTACTTC. It translates to CASSPNRDGYEQYF.

This clone appeared a single time. The CDR3 protein is CASSVRWPGELFF. The CDR3 nucleotides read TGTGCCAGTAGTGTGAGGTGGCCCGGGGAGCTGTTTTTT. The gene calls are TRBV19 and TRBJ2-2, with unresolved D. Trimming removed 5 bases at V and 6 bases at J, with 10 bases between. The CDR3 runs 13 residues. Germline V lookup: CDR1 LNHDA, CDR2 SQIVND (reference sequence).

This clone was observed once. The chain recombines TRBV4-1 with TRBJ2-1, with 7 bases fitting TRBD2. The CDR3 contains 16 residues. Germline values: CDR1 MGHRA, CDR2 YSYEKL. The V segment lost 0 bases and the J segment 0 bases; nucleotides outside the gene matches: 2. CDR3 region: CASSQDGGSSYNEQFF. In DNA, the CDR3 is TGCGCCAGCAGCCAAGATGGCGGGAGCTCCTACAATGAGCAGTTCTTC.

This chain's CDR3 is CASSGTGANTEAFF. CDR3 bases: TGCGCCAGCAGCGGAACAGGGGCGAACACTGAAGCTTTCTTT. The chain combines TRBV5-1 with TRBJ1-1; TRBD1 agrees at 7 bases. The V gene's germline CDR1 is SGHRS and CDR2 YFSETQ. With V trimmed by 4 bases and J by 1 base, 4 bases remained unmatched. The CDR3 contains 14 residues.

The rearrangement links TRBV6-1 to TRBJ1-2; D remains ambiguous. The CDR3 extends over 13 amino acids. Trimming shortened V by 2 bases and J by 4 bases, and 8 bases separated the two germline ends. CDR1 and CDR2 (germline): MNHNS, SASEGT. The CDR3 spells CASSEQIPYGYTF. The CDR3, as DNA: TGTGCCAGCAGTGAACAGATTCCCTATGGCTACACCTTC.

This chain joins TRBV15 and TRBJ2-5; D is possibly TRBD1 (6 bases). V was clipped by 2 bases and J by 2 bases, with 12 bases between them. CDR1 and CDR2 (germline): LNHNV, YYDKDF (reference sequence). The CDR3 is 15 residues long. The CDR3, as DNA: TGTGCCACCAGCAGACTCCGGACAGAGCAAGAGACCCAGTACTTC. Protein sequence: CATSRLRTEQETQYF.

The CDR3 DNA follows: TGTGCCAGCAGCTCCGGACTAGCGTACGAGCAGTACTTC. It translates to CASSSGLAYEQYF. This rearrangement joins TRBV11-2 to TRBJ2-7, with 9 positions matching TRBD2. This CDR3 has 13 amino acids. Germline CDR1 and CDR2: SGHAT and FQNNGV. Trimming removed 4 bases from V and 4 bases from J; junction bases left unmatched: 2.

J is TRBJ1-1 and V is TRBV2, with a weak D call TRBD1 (6 bases). Germline V lookup: CDR1 SNHLY, CDR2 FYNNEI. The CDR3 runs to 14 residues. V was pared by 7 bases and J by 5 bases, with 17 bases between. The CDR3 DNA follows: TGTGCCAGCACTCCTAGGGAGGGGGTGACTGAAGCTTTCTTT. This encodes CASTPREGVTEAFF.

V is TRBV24-1 and J is TRBJ2-1; tentative D call: TRBD2 (6 bases). The CDR3 spans 15 residues. Trimming took 3 bases from V and 4 from J, leaving 12 bases between them. Germline V gene sequence: CDR1 KGHDR, CDR2 SFDVKD. CDR3 sequence: CATSDPLAGYNEQFF. CDR3 sequence (DNA): TGTGCCACCAGTGATCCTTTGGCGGGGTACAATGAGCAGTTCTTC.